Shown below are 32 T cell receptor beta chains from a single sample sequenced in a study of beta chain features in type 1 diabetes. Sequenced material consisted of expressed TCRB transcripts (all of the isolated RNA was reverse transcribed). Generated by immunoSEQ multiplex PCR, the TCRdb table keeps only in-frame clones and is missing some. The sample holds around 500,000 clones, roughly 11% seen once. The sample consisted of naive CD4+ T cells from blood. These receptor sequences come from a woman between 18 and 29 years old in good health.

This rearrangement joins TRBV27 to TRBJ2-7; 9 bases match TRBD1. Germline trimming cut 4 bases from V and 0 bases from J; bases unmatched to any gene: 4. This CDR3 contains 15 residues. The germline gives CDR1 MNHEY, CDR2 SMNVEV (reference sequence). In DNA form, the CDR3 reads TGTGCCAGCAGTTGGTGGGACAGGGTCTCCTACGAGCAGTACTTC. It yields the protein CASSWWDRVSYEQYF.

This clone was recorded a few times. In DNA, the CDR3 is TGCAGCGTAATAGACGGACCAGGCTATGGCTACACCTTC. This gives the protein CSVIDGPGYGYTF. V gene TRBV29-1 combines with J gene TRBJ1-2, with no clear D. The germline CDR1 and CDR2 sequences are SQVTM and ANQGSEA. CDR3 length equals 13 residues. Trimming took off 6 bases at V and 4 bases at J, with 15 bases between the two ends. The whole variable domain, filled in from reference TRBV29-1 and TRBJ1-2, reads SAVISQKPSRDICQRGTSLTIQCQVDSQVTMMFWYRQQPGQSLTLIATANQGSEATYESGFVIDKFPISRPNLTFSTLTVSNMSPEDSSIYLCSVIDGPGYGYTFGSGTRLTVV.

In this sample, this clone turned up a few times. The rearrangement links TRBV15 to TRBJ1-4; D uncertain. Germline V CDR1 and CDR2: LNHNV, YYDKDF (reference sequence). Trimming removed 3 bases from V and 3 bases from J, with 14 bases in between. CDR3 length equals 16 residues. The CDR3 sequence: CATSSGDKGSNEKLFF. In nucleotides, the CDR3 is TGTGCCACCAGCAGCGGAGATAAGGGCTCTAATGAAAAACTGTTTTTT.

This sequence joins TRBV2 and TRBJ1-5, with D uncertain. Germline values: CDR1 SNHLY, CDR2 FYNNEI. V gave up 10 bases and J gave up 6 bases, with 16 bases separating them. The CDR3 loop spans 13 amino acids. The CDR3 loop reads CATGRDLGQPQHF. The CDR3 coding sequence is TGTGCCACCGGGAGAGATCTGGGTCAGCCCCAGCATTTT.

The chain carries TRBV18 and TRBJ1-6; 7 nucleotides line up with TRBD1. After removal of 2 bases from V and 9 bases from J, the junction contained 10 bases not matched to a gene. Per germline, CDR1 KGHSH and CDR2 LQKENI. The CDR3 has 16 amino acids. CDR3 in DNA: TGTGCCAGCTCACCAACACCTGACAGGGAGTCTTCACCCCTCCACTTT. It specifies CASSPTPDRESSPLHF.

The chain uses TRBV5-4 and TRBJ2-7; 10 positions match TRBD2. Germline CDR1 reads SGHNT; CDR2 reads YYREEE (reference sequence). The CDR3 loop spans 15 amino acids. V was pared by 0 bases and J by 6 bases, with 6 bases of the junction left unmatched. CDR3 bases: TGTGCCAGCAGCTTGGCTCCTAGCGGGAGTGCCGAGCAGTACTTC. Its protein product is CASSLAPSGSAEQYF. The variable domain in full, with the rest retrieved from reference TRBV5-4 and TRBJ2-7, is ETGVTQSPTHLIKTRGQQVTLRCSSQSGHNTVSWYQQALGQGPQFIFQYYREEENGRGNFPPRFSGLQFPNYSSELNVNALELDDSALYLCASSLAPSGSAEQYFGPGTRLTVT.

The chain is built from TRBV5-6 and TRBJ1-4; D ambiguous. Trimming shortened V by 4 bases and J by 5 bases, and 15 bases separated the two germline ends. Germline V gene lookup returns CDR1 SGHDT and CDR2 YYEEEE. The CDR3 is made up of 15 amino acids. CDR3 sequence reads: CASSIYTGGNEKLFF. The CDR3 DNA reads TGTGCCAGCAGCATTTACACGGGCGGAAATGAAAAACTGTTTTTT.

The rearrangement links TRBV6-5 to TRBJ1-2; TRBD1 might be the D (5 bases). Trimming cost V 8 bases and J 4 bases, with 14 bases left between them. In germline, CDR1 is MNHEY, CDR2 SVGAGI. There are 13 residues in the CDR3. The CDR3 here is CASRHEGFYGYTF. The CDR3 coding sequence is TGTGCCAGCCGACATGAGGGGTTCTATGGCTACACCTTC.

This clone was counted between two and nine times. This rearrangement joins TRBV2 to TRBJ2-7; D remains unclear. The V end was cut by 0 bases, the J end by 5 bases, with 11 bases between. Germline V gene sequence: CDR1 SNHLY, CDR2 FYNNEI. The CDR3 is made up of 14 amino acids. This CDR3 reads CASSEAAAVHEQYV. The CDR3 DNA sequence: TGTGCCAGCAGTGAAGCGGCGGCAGTCCACGAGCAGTACGTC.

This clone was detected a few times. The chain carries TRBV28 and TRBJ2-1, with D perhaps TRBD1 (6 bases). Trimming shortened V by 5 bases and J by 7 bases, and 9 bases separated the two germline ends. This CDR3 is built from 12 residues. Germline loops: CDR1 MDHEN, CDR2 SYDVKM. Here the CDR3 DNA reads TGTGCCAGCAGTAGGGGGTATAATGAGCAGTTCTTC. Its protein is CASSRGYNEQFF.

This rearrangement joins TRBV27 to TRBJ2-2; no reliable D call. The CDR3 is 15 residues long. Looked up from germline, CDR1 is MNHEY and CDR2 is SMNVEV (reference sequence). Trimming left V 5 bases short and J 4 bases short, with 14 bases between. The CDR3 sequence: CASSPVPVGTGELFF. The CDR3 DNA reads as TGTGCCAGCAGTCCGGTACCTGTCGGCACCGGGGAGCTGTTTTTT.

This clone came up a few times. The CDR3 region is CASSLGSSGANVLTF. The CDR3 DNA is TGTGCCAGCAGCTTAGGAAGCTCTGGGGCCAACGTCCTGACTTTC. This chain links TRBV7-6 with TRBJ2-6; D not resolved. The CDR3 loop spans 15 amino acids. CDR1 and CDR2 from the germline V gene are SGHVS and FNYEAQ. V was trimmed by 1 base and J by 0 bases, leaving 4 bases between them.

The table lists this clone with a few counts. Germline and junction disagree at one end, which may indicate a read error. The chain joins TRBV29-1 to TRBJ1-1; D ambiguous. The CDR3 has 12 residues. Germline-derived CDR1 and CDR2 are SQVTM and ANQGSEA. For the CDR3, the DNA is TGCAGCGTGGAAGACGGGGACACTGAAGCTTTCTTT. This codes for CSVEDGDTEAFF.

In its sample, this clone was seen a few times. The rearrangement uses TRBV18 and TRBJ1-1; no definite D call. V lost 1 base and J 0 bases, leaving 9 bases between the germline ends. CDR1 and CDR2 (germline): KGHSH, LQKENI. CDR3 size: 15 residues. As DNA, the CDR3 is TGTGCCAGCTCACCACAGCGTCACTTGAACACTGAAGCTTTCTTT. It yields the protein CASSPQRHLNTEAFF.

The sample holds a few counts of this clone. The chain combines TRBV29-1 with TRBJ1-2; D is undetermined. This CDR3 region has 12 residues. Trimming left V 3 bases short and J 4 bases short, with 9 bases between. Germline-derived CDR1 and CDR2 are SQVTM and ANQGSEA. The CDR3 nucleotides are TGCAGCGTTGATGGGAACCGCTATGGCTACACCTTC. It yields the protein CSVDGNRYGYTF.

The chain is built from TRBV5-1 and TRBJ2-5; D gene ambiguous. V was pared by 0 bases and J by 5 bases, with 5 bases between. Germline V gene lookup returns CDR1 SGHRS and CDR2 YFSETQ. The CDR3 is 12 amino acids. The CDR3 protein is CASSLGAETQYF. The CDR3, as DNA: TGCGCCAGCAGCTTGGGAGCGGAGACCCAGTACTTC. The complete variable domain, with remaining parts taken from reference TRBV5-1 and TRBJ2-5, reads KAGVTQTPRYLIKTRGQQVTLSCSPISGHRSVSWYQQTPGQGLQFLFEYFSETQRNKGNFPGRFSGRQFSNSRSEMNVSTLELGDSALYLCASSLGAETQYFGPGTRLLVL.

In its sample, this clone was seen a few times. The V and J genes are TRBV14 and TRBJ2-2; no clear D. The length of the CDR3 is 15 residues. The V end lost 0 bases, the J end lost 4 bases, and 9 bases lay between the germline ends. CDR1 SGHDN and CDR2 FVKESK come from the germline V gene. For the CDR3, the DNA is TGTGCCAGCAGCCAAGATCTTCCAGGCACCGGGGAGCTGTTTTTT. It specifies CASSQDLPGTGELFF.

This clone was observed a few times. V usage is TRBV6-5 and J usage is TRBJ2-5; 9 bases line up with TRBD2. V gave up 6 bases and J gave up 5 bases; unmatched junction bases: 4. Germline-derived CDR1 and CDR2 are MNHEY and SVGAGI. The CDR3 covers 13 residues. The CDR3 reads CASRIAGAETQYF. DNA for the CDR3: TGTGCCAGCAGAATAGCGGGGGCTGAGACCCAGTACTTC.

The V and J genes are TRBV5-1 and TRBJ1-1; D is possibly TRBD1 (6 bases). Germline V lookup: CDR1 SGHRS, CDR2 YFSETQ. Trimming pared 4 bases from V and 5 bases from J, leaving 12 bases between. This CDR3 is built from 13 residues. The CDR3 spells CASSPTGWTEAFF. Here the CDR3 DNA reads TGCGCCAGCAGCCCTACAGGGTGGACTGAAGCTTTCTTT.

This clone was found a few times. V is TRBV14 and J is TRBJ2-7, with TRBD2 matching 9 bases. Germline-derived CDR1 and CDR2 are SGHDN and FVKESK. V was pared by 6 bases and J by 3 bases, with 6 bases of the junction left unmatched. This CDR3 contains 14 residues. The CDR3 loop is CASRDSGRGYEQYF. The CDR3 DNA reads TGTGCCAGCAGGGATAGCGGGAGAGGCTACGAGCAGTACTTC.

This clone was seen more than once but under ten times. The chain is built from TRBV7-8 and TRBJ2-1, with D perhaps assigned TRBD1 or TRBD2 (5 bases each). V was shortened by 7 bases and J by 1 base, with 20 bases between the two germline ends. Looked up from germline, CDR1 is SGHVS and CDR2 is FQNEAQ. This CDR3 contains 17 residues. For the CDR3, the DNA is TGTGCCAGCACCCGAAACGGTGGGGGTAATTCCTACAATGAGCAGTTCTTC. Encoded protein: CASTRNGGGNSYNEQFF.

This clone occurred a few times. The CDR3 here is CASSDDRANEQFF. CDR3 in DNA: TGTGCCAGCAGTGACGACAGGGCCAATGAGCAGTTCTTC. The chain carries TRBV2 and TRBJ2-1; 7 bases line up with TRBD1. The CDR3 extends over 13 amino acids. After removal of 3 bases from V and 6 bases from J, the junction contained 2 bases not matched to a gene. Germline CDR1 SNHLY, CDR2 FYNNEI. Filled out from reference TRBV2 and TRBJ2-1, the complete variable domain reads EPEVTQTPSHQVTQMGQEVILRCVPISNHLYFYWYRQILGQKVEFLVSFYNNEISEKSEIFDDQFSVERPDGSNFTLKIRSTKLEDSAMYFCASSDDRANEQFFGPGTRLTVL.

The gene calls are TRBV6-6 and TRBJ2-6; no firm D call. Germline V CDR1 and CDR2: MNHNY, SVGAGI (reference sequence). Trimming pared 5 bases from V and 3 bases from J, leaving 14 bases between. There are 16 residues in the CDR3. The CDR3 sequence: CASSVFLNGGANVLTF. The CDR3 DNA reads TGTGCCAGCAGTGTCTTTCTAAATGGTGGGGCCAACGTCCTGACTTTC.

Only a few counts were recorded for this clone. The V call is TRBV7-2, the J call TRBJ2-1; D remains unclear. From germline, CDR1 is SGHTA and CDR2 FQGNSA. The V and J ends lost 6 bases and 2 bases respectively, with 14 bases between them. The CDR3 sequence is 15 residues long. The CDR3 loop is CASSLGQYPYNEQFF. The CDR3 region has the DNA TGTGCCAGCAGTCTAGGGCAGTACCCCTACAATGAGCAGTTCTTC.

The V call is TRBV5-1, the J call TRBJ2-1, with D possibly matching TRBD1 (6 bases). Germline V gene lookup returns CDR1 SGHRS and CDR2 YFSETQ. The ends were cut back, 2 bases at V and 3 bases at J, with 9 bases in the middle. CDR3 length: 14 amino acids. The CDR3 reads CASSFRQDYNEQFF. In nucleotides, the CDR3 is TGCGCCAGCAGCTTCCGACAGGACTACAATGAGCAGTTCTTC.

The chain has TRBV7-2 and TRBJ2-5; 8 nucleotides align to TRBD2. Germline trimming cut 5 bases from V and 4 bases from J; bases unmatched to any gene: 6. Looked up from germline, CDR1 is SGHTA and CDR2 is FQGNSA. CDR3 length equals 14 residues. The DNA of the CDR3 is TGTGCCAGCAGCGCAGGACTAGCCGTAGAGACCCAGTACTTC. This sequence encodes CASSAGLAVETQYF. Based on the CDR3 plus reference TRBV7-2 and TRBJ2-5, the full variable domain is GAGVSQSPSNKVTEKGKDVELRCDPISGHTALYWYRQSLGQGLEFLIYFQGNSAPDKSGLPSDRFSAERTGGSVSTLTIQRTQQEDSAVYLCASSAGLAVETQYFGPGTRLLVL.

The V call is TRBV15, the J call TRBJ1-4, with TRBD1 as a possible D gene (5 bases). The CDR3 consists of 14 residues. V was clipped by 5 bases and J by 4 bases, with 11 bases between them. Germline V lookup: CDR1 LNHNV, CDR2 YYDKDF (reference sequence). The CDR3 DNA reads TGTGCCACCAGCTTAGACAGCTATAATGAAAAACTGTTTTTT. The encoded protein is CATSLDSYNEKLFF. Full variable domain (missing parts from reference TRBV15 and TRBJ1-4): DAMVIQNPRYQVTQFGKPVTLSCSQTLNHNVMYWYQQKSSQAPKLLFHYYDKDFNNEADTPDNFQSRRPNTSFCFLDIRSPGLGDTAMYLCATSLDSYNEKLFFGSGTQLSVL.

This clone appeared a few times. The V call is TRBV18, the J call TRBJ2-5; D ambiguous. The CDR3 consists of 15 residues. The V gene lost 3 bases and the J gene lost 7 bases, with 18 bases spanning the gap. The germline V gene encodes CDR1 KGHSH and CDR2 LQKENI. The CDR3 spells CASSPLSGTAGTQYF. CDR3 DNA: TGTGCCAGCTCACCGCTTTCCGGCACGGCAGGGACCCAGTACTTC.

Only a few counts were recorded for this clone. V is TRBV14 and J is TRBJ2-1; D perhaps matches TRBD1 (5 bases). This CDR3 is built from 14 residues. Germline loops: CDR1 SGHDN, CDR2 FVKESK. Between the trimmed V and J ends, which lost 3 bases and 9 bases, there was a span of 15 bases. The CDR3 sequence: CASSQQGFGSEQFF. CDR3 bases: TGTGCCAGCAGCCAGCAGGGATTTGGTTCTGAGCAGTTCTTC.

The V and J genes are TRBV29-1 and TRBJ2-7, with D possibly TRBD2 on 5 matching bases. V gave up 7 bases and J gave up 3 bases, with 10 bases separating them. The CDR3 sequence is 11 residues long. CDR1 is SQVTM, CDR2 ANQGSEA, per germline. In DNA, the CDR3 is TGCAGCGGCCTTGGACTCTACGAGCAGTACTTC. Residues: CSGLGLYEQYF.

The chain has TRBV21-1 and TRBJ1-1. TRBV21-1 is a pseudogene locus. The CDR3 consists of 13 residues. CDR3 DNA sequence: TGTGCCAGCAGCACGGGGGAAGAGGCTGAAGCTTTCTTT. Amino acids: CASSTGEEAEAFF.

This clone appeared a few times. This chain uses TRBV7-3 with TRBJ1-4; 8 bases match TRBD1. The trim removed 6 bases at V and 3 bases at J, leaving 9 bases unmatched. CDR3 size: 16 residues. In germline, CDR1 is SGHTA, CDR2 FQGTGA. The CDR3 sequence: CASRPDRVFSNEKLFF. The CDR3 nucleotides read TGTGCCAGCAGACCGGACAGGGTATTTTCTAATGAAAAACTGTTTTTT.